This T cell receptor (beta chain) was sequenced for a study of T-cell reconstitution after alpha-beta-depleted transplantation in children. Unique molecular identifiers were incorporated during preparation of the TCRbeta library. TCRdb analysed the PCR reads with MiXCR anew, one entry per CDR3 protein. The data hold 780,000 or so distinct CDR3 sequences, with approximately 15% observed a single time. The CDR3 has 15 amino acids. Looked up from germline, CDR1 is DFQATT and CDR2 is SNEGSKA (reference sequence). V was pared by 1 base and J by 0 bases, with 13 bases between. The TCR sequence derives from a male patient between 5 and 17 years old who had a stem cell transplant for acute lymphoblastic leukemia, so the T cells may come from the graft donor. The chain joins TRBV20-1 to TRBJ2-7; D uncertain. This sample comprised PBMCs, mostly from graft donor cells, obtained 360 days after TCRalphabeta/CD19-depleted stem cell transplant. The CDR3 region is CSARAPGPSSYEQYF. CDR3 DNA: TGCAGTGCTAGAGCGCCAGGCCCTAGCTCCTACGAGCAGTACTTC.